This TCR beta chain was recorded in a study of T cells expressing NK-cell markers. Study overall: The eight sequenced donors comprised seven who were HCMV-seropositive and one who was seronegative.

TCRdb reprocessed the 5' RACE reads, with one entry per CDR3 protein and no DNA. The sample's table shows 400,000 to 500,000 distinct CDR3 sequences. As regards this clonotype: Its cognate antigen is unknown.

Study findings and constraints: In roughly six donors, dominant NKG2C+ clonotypes were roughly 1.0-7.0% of CD8+ T cells. Expanded NKG2C+ T cell clones were not confirmed as HCMV-specific.

The receptor was derived from a woman between 18 and 69 years old in good health. Sample: blood T cells: a sorted CD56 or NKG2C T cell subset, CD4+ or CD8+ T cells, or bulk PBMC T cells (not recorded which).

The CDR3 protein is CATSDLAGELFF. The genes are TRBV24-1 and TRBJ2-2. Germline V gene data show CDR1 as KGHDR and CDR2 as SFDVKD. The CDR3 has 12 amino acids.